The present TCR beta chain was sequenced within a study of cytomegalovirus exposure and HLA in healthy donors (dated by TCRdb to the late 2010s). In the study overall: An earlier analysis of roughly 500 of the donors reported 250 to 300 Gb of sequence data and 117 million unique TCR beta sequences from roughly 180 million T cells. About 310 gigabases of sequencing data and some 85 million unique TCR sequences were included in an early release covering 550 to 650 HLA-typed donors. Among the roughly 430 genotyped donors, approximately 76% belonged to the genetic ancestry cluster associated with self-reported Caucasian donors. The study was designed to test whether signatures of past pathogen exposure could be identified by cataloging public T cell receptors. The T cell repertoires of 550 to 850 subjects were profiled by immunosequencing and related to cytomegalovirus serostatus. In addition to the first cohort of 666 subjects, a separate validation cohort of 130 or so different subjects was used. To predict cytomegalovirus infection status, the study brought together high-throughput TCR immunosequencing, statistical association of individual TCRs with disease status, and machine learning. In a later analysis, previously published TCR beta repertoires from more than 500 donors were re-analyzed and high-resolution HLA genotyping was added so that TCR occurrence patterns could be studied. Rather than using new phenotypic data, the later analysis identified candidate immune exposures from TCR beta sequences and from how often those sequences occurred across donors. An earlier analysis of fewer than 750 of the donors used high-throughput TCR beta sequencing to judge whether each TCR beta V gene segment behaved as functional or pseudogenic. Donor age, sex, ethnicity and CMV serostatus were compiled together with the repertoire data. Genome-wide SNP genotypes for about 55% of the roughly 670 donors were used in a later genetic analysis, which treated that subset as a discovery cohort. Every discovery cohort repertoire had been produced on one sequencing platform. HLA typing covered class I and class II loci at four-digit resolution. The number of donors typed differed by locus, with 629-630 for A, B, C, DRB1 and DQB1, roughly 550 for DQA1, about 610 for DPA1, and approximately 470 for DPB1. Several DR-DQ haplotypes were handled as single units for association and clustering because linkage in the cohort was strong. Across about 370 genotyped donors of the cohort, an average of about 250,000 unique TCR beta nucleotide sequences per donor were sequenced, and about a sixth of those sequences were non-productive.

Library construction relied on the immunoSEQ multiplex PCR assay. The multiplex PCR relied on a mix of 60 forward primers for TCR Vbeta segments and 13 reverse primers for TCR Jbeta segments. Amplification of the CDR3 region of rearranged TCR beta genes was performed with a multiplex PCR assay on genomic DNA. The amplified TCR beta libraries were sequenced on the Illumina HiSeq System as 87-base-pair reads. As for the authors' bioinformatics: A later analysis counted some 74 million unique TCR beta chains across the 550 to 700 repertoires, and around 12 million of these chains were shared by at least two donors. To remove PCR and sequencing errors, raw reads were error-corrected and collapsed into unique sequences using a nearest-neighbor algorithm that merged closely related sequences. To assign V, D and J gene segments, CDR3 sequences were aligned to IMGT reference sequences. For a sequence to be retained, at least a six-nucleotide match to both a V gene segment and a J gene segment was required. Rearrangements were called productive when the CDR3 lacked stop codons and stayed in frame with V and J; all others were non-productive. CDR3 was defined by IMGT convention, running from the second conserved V-encoded cysteine to the conserved J-encoded phenylalanine. The earlier analysis of about 590 of the donors excluded sequences that lacked an unambiguous match to a single V gene segment. In an earlier analysis of some 590 of the donors, a V segment was called functional when productive rearrangements were above 56.7%, and segregating when the standard deviation between donors exceeded 5%. A statistical classification framework was built to diagnose cytomegalovirus status from the catalog of TCR beta chain sequences. V and J gene assignment, in a later analysis, came from comparing TCR nucleotide sequences with IMGT/GENE-DB human TR gene sequences. Using the TCRdist pipeline, a later analysis assigned CDR3 sequences along with most-parsimonious VDJ recombination scenarios. In a later analysis, each TCR beta chain was defined by its CDR3 amino acid sequence together with its V-gene family, and reads lacking a unique V-gene family were excluded. As a way to deal with suspected cross-contamination and a sequencing artifact, a later analysis dropped approximately 590 nucleotide sequences that were highly shared and had low generation probability. A later analysis calculated a clonal expansion index for each public chain from normalized within-repertoire ranks of inferred template counts. Generation probabilities in a later analysis came from a VDJ recombination model fitted to out-of-frame rearrangements, and those results were checked against IGoR. In a later analysis, hypergeometric tests were used to score TCR-TCR, TCR-HLA and TCR-CMV co-occurrence, with a repertoire-size bias correction applied to TCR pairs. False discovery rates were estimated in a later analysis by permuting HLA or CMV assignments 20 times. A later analysis grouped co-occurring TCRs with DBSCAN, adding TCRdist sequence similarity when clustering within HLA-allele-positive subsets. Repertoires with fewer than 30,000 or more than 120,000 public chains were left out of co-occurrence clustering, as were five repertoires with anomalous nucleotide sharing. TCRdb provides this immuneACCESS table in a form limited to in-frame rearrangements. Some clones are lacking; in checked studies, under half of them reflect an unresolved V gene, and why the rest are absent is not known. That table supplies the V and J calls and clone size; D and trimming were determined from the DNA. In all, the sample holds almost 95,000 clones, and around 66% of those were seen once. The top ten constitute 3% to 4% of the sample.

Here is what the overall study found, with its caveats: The study gave a list of 150 to 200 TCR beta chains associated with cytomegalovirus. Assigning TCR associations to individual alleles was difficult when HLA alleles, especially DR and DQ, strongly co-occurred. Cytomegalovirus status was reported to be diagnosed by the classifier with high specificity and sensitivity in both the original and validation cohorts. In a later analysis, most CMV-associated TCR beta chains were found to appear HLA-restricted, with HLA associations seemingly driven largely by CMV exposure. A later analysis reported that several top co-occurrence clusters appeared linked to parvovirus B19, influenza, CMV and Epstein-Barr virus. A further reported finding was that TCR beta sequences accurately predicted the HLA-A and HLA-B alleles for most subjects in the first cohort. This cohort had only TCR beta chains sequenced, and the lack of alpha or paired-chain data limited which features could be detected. The authors suggested that the approach could potentially be generalized to other disease states and immunological phenotypes. For the cohort, immune exposure information was limited to CMV serostatus. A cluster of highly shared sequence variants was judged likely to be a technical artifact of the sequencing pipeline. At a false discovery rate of 0.05, a later analysis linked under 20,000 TCR beta sequences to specific HLA alleles. Because counts were too low, roughly 16 rarely observed V segments, including chromosome 9 orphons, were left out of the earlier analysis of a few hundred of the donors. Correlated functional status among segregating V segments might reflect linkage disequilibrium, but an unknown experimental factor could not be ruled out. Because some donors lacked HLA typing at each locus, the association tests relied only on the typed subset. V-gene and J-gene trimming of TCR beta chains was associated with a missense DCLRE1C variant in a later genetic analysis, and the association was replicated in an independent cohort. In a later analysis, HLA-associated TCR beta chains were found to be more clonally expanded and to have lower generation probabilities than equally common non-associated chains. In vitro tests confirmed that a few of the cytomegalovirus-associated TCR beta chains recognize cytomegalovirus antigens. Some IMGT-functional V segments, including TRBV6-2 and TRBV6-3, could not be told apart with the 87-base-pair reads, so those segments were excluded. An earlier analysis of around 600 of the donors showed that most TCR beta V segments appeared in productive rearrangements either about 87% or about 30% of the time, which broadly matched IMGT annotations. Most TCR sequences were observed very rarely across donors, whereas some public TCRs were present in many individuals. According to a later analysis, TCR association rates differed among HLA loci, with DRB1 alleles showing the most associated TCRs and HLA-C alleles showing the fewest. According to a later genetic analysis, donors in an Asian-associated ancestry cluster had fewer N-insertions in productive TCRs than the approximately 700-donor mean. Sequencing depth was assumed to be roughly uniform across donors in the presence/absence analyses, though that assumption may not hold.

About this clone itself: The specificity of this receptor is unknown. Base-call qualities are not available, and no considerably larger clone is one nucleotide away.

The cohort was made up of roughly 670 healthy bone marrow donors. Cohort members were all nominally healthy when sampled, although unrecorded immune exposures were likely present. The donor tested CMV seronegative, placing the donor among the 300 to 450 seronegative members of the cohort. Each donor provided a peripheral blood sample, and peripheral blood mononuclear cells were used for TCR beta sequencing. The Qiagen DNeasy Blood Extraction Kit was used to extract genomic DNA from the blood cell samples. From V the trimming removes 3 bases and from J it removes 0 bases, while the gene matches leave 7 bases of the junction unaccounted for. The CDR3 runs 17 residues from the cysteine to the phenylalanine. CDR3 DNA only is kept here, 51 bases in frame from base 1. Reading the germline V gene (reference sequence) gives CDR1 SGHNT and CDR2 YYREEE.

Sequenced input: PBMCs. The receptor was isolated from a man aged 25-45 years in good health and CMV-seronegative. The V and J segments used are TRBV5-4 and TRBJ2-3, with TRBD2 matching 10 junction bases. The CDR3 region: CASSSPGLAASTDTQYF. The nucleotide sequence reads as follows: TGTGCCAGCAGCTCCCCAGGACTAGCGGCTAGCACAGATACGCAGTATTTT.